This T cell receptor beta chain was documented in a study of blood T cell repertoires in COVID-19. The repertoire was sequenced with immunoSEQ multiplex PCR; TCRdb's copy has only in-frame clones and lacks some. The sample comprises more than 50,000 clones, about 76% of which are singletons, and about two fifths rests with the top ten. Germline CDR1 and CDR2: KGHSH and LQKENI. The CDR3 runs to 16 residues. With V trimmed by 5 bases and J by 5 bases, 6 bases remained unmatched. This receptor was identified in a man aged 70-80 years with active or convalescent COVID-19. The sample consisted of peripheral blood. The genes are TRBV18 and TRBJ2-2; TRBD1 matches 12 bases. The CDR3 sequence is CASSVGQGARTGELFF. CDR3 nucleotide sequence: TGTGCCAGCTCAGTGGGACAGGGGGCGCGGACCGGGGAGCTGTTTTTT.